This note documents a single T cell receptor beta chain sequence. As yet, its antigen is unknown. This sample stems from a study of T cell responses to AZD1222 COVID-19 vaccine. Study outcomes and limitations: As reported, nearly half of all spike-specific TCRs target variant regions that are unmutated. Baseline seropositives among AZD1222 recipients totaled only five to seven. No day 14 peak samples; only post-peak repertoires were characterized.

The CDR3 spans 15 residues. Germline V gene data show CDR1 as SGHDN and CDR2 as FVKESK. V was clipped by 5 bases and J by 5 bases, with 16 bases between them. The repertoire was sequenced with immunoSEQ multiplex PCR; TCRdb's copy has only in-frame clones and lacks some. The sample lists approximately 110,000 clones, approximately 92% seen once, with about 40% in the top ten. Sequencing was performed on peripheral blood, taken 28 days after the second AZD1222 dose. The receptor comes from an adult who received the AZD1222 COVID-19 vaccine. The chain employs TRBV14 and TRBJ2-1, with D maybe TRBD1 (5 bases). The CDR3 nucleotides are TGTGCCAGCAGCTCCAATCGGATGACAGACAATGAGCAGTTCTTC. This translates into CASSSNRMTDNEQFF. The entire variable domain, with the rest obtained from reference TRBV14 and TRBJ2-1, is as follows: EAGVTQFPSHSVIEKGQTVTLRCDPISGHDNLYWYRRVMGKEIKFLLHFVKESKQDESGMPNNRFLAERTGGTYSTLKVQPAELEDSGVYFCASSSNRMTDNEQFFGPGTRLTVL.